This is a list of T cell receptor beta chains from one sample in a study of identifying expanded T cells in peripheral blood. The assay was immunoSEQ multiplex PCR, and TCRdb's table has in-frame clones only and misses some. The sample lists about 53,000 clones, roughly four fifths seen once, with around a sixth in the top ten. Sample: blood. These receptors were collected from a person aged 18-70 years in good health. The CDR3 runs from the conserved cysteine through the conserved F or W. Each record gives: clone size, D gene, J gene, V gene, CDR3 protein, CDR3 DNA. A D gene is named only where the DNA matches it firmly. Clone size is shown for a subset of rows, as once, few, many or a class of expanded clone.

abundance: -
d_gene: -
j_gene: TRBJ2-3
v_gene: TRBV7-5
CDR3aa: CARSVGLVTTDTQYF
CDR3nt: TGTGCCAGAAGCGTCGGACTAGTGACGACAGATACGCAGTATTTT

abundance: -
d_gene: -
j_gene: TRBJ2-3
v_gene: TRBV30
CDR3aa: CAWSYNTDTQYF
CDR3nt: TGTGCCTGGAGCTATAACACAGATACGCAGTATTTT

abundance: once
d_gene: -
j_gene: TRBJ1-3
v_gene: TRBV30
CDR3aa: CAWSPDLRSGNTIYF
CDR3nt: TGTGCCTGGAGTCCGGACCTGCGCTCTGGAAACACCATATATTTT

abundance: once
d_gene: TRBD2
j_gene: TRBJ2-1
v_gene: TRBV5-1
CDR3aa: CASSSGLAGGRGDEQFF
CDR3nt: TGCGCCAGCAGCTCAGGACTAGCGGGGGGCCGGGGCGATGAGCAGTTCTTC

abundance: -
d_gene: -
j_gene: TRBJ2-5
v_gene: TRBV7-2
CDR3aa: CASSLAQGGMNQYF
CDR3nt: TGTGCCAGCAGCTTAGCGCAGGGGGGGATGAACCAGTACTTC

abundance: -
d_gene: -
j_gene: TRBJ1-1
v_gene: TRBV19
CDR3aa: CASRGRTEAFF
CDR3nt: TGTGCCAGTAGGGGAAGAACTGAAGCTTTCTTT

abundance: once
d_gene: TRBD2
j_gene: TRBJ2-2
v_gene: TRBV6-1
CDR3aa: CASKGLGFAGELFF
CDR3nt: TGTGCCAGCAAAGGACTAGGTTTCGCCGGGGAGCTGTTTTTT

abundance: -
d_gene: -
j_gene: TRBJ2-2
v_gene: TRBV19
CDR3aa: CASSRAGGVTGELFF
CDR3nt: TGTGCCAGTAGTAGGGCAGGAGGGGTCACCGGGGAGCTGTTTTTT

abundance: -
d_gene: -
j_gene: TRBJ1-2
v_gene: TRBV6-1
CDR3aa: CASREGGGGYGYTF
CDR3nt: TGTGCCAGCAGGGAGGGGGGAGGAGGCTATGGCTACACCTTC

abundance: -
d_gene: TRBD2
j_gene: TRBJ2-1
v_gene: TRBV9
CDR3aa: CASSVGNLGGGYNEQFF
CDR3nt: TGTGCCAGCAGCGTAGGAAATTTAGGCGGGGGCTACAATGAGCAGTTCTTC

abundance: -
d_gene: TRBD1
j_gene: TRBJ1-2
v_gene: TRBV5-6
CDR3aa: CASSPGQGALVYGNTF
CDR3nt: TGTGCCAGCAGCCCGGGACAGGGGGCCCTCGTCTATGGCAACACCTTC

abundance: few
d_gene: -
j_gene: TRBJ1-1
v_gene: TRBV9
CDR3aa: CASSVEWDGWGTEAFF
CDR3nt: TGTGCCAGCAGCGTAGAATGGGACGGATGGGGGACTGAAGCTTTCTTT

abundance: -
d_gene: -
j_gene: TRBJ2-1
v_gene: TRBV7-2
CDR3aa: CASSSTLSLGNEQFF
CDR3nt: TGTGCCAGCAGCTCGACTCTCAGCTTGGGTAATGAGCAGTTCTTC

abundance: few
d_gene: -
j_gene: TRBJ1-1
v_gene: TRBV6-1
CDR3aa: CASRAGGSEAFF
CDR3nt: TGTGCCAGCAGGGCAGGTGGGTCTGAAGCTTTCTTT

abundance: -
d_gene: -
j_gene: TRBJ2-3
v_gene: TRBV30
CDR3aa: CACWTPAGDTQYF
CDR3nt: TGTGCCTGCTGGACCCCCGCGGGGGATACGCAGTATTTT

abundance: few
d_gene: -
j_gene: TRBJ1-3
v_gene: TRBV10-1
CDR3aa: CASSRGSGNTIYF
CDR3nt: TGCGCCAGCAGCCGGGGCTCTGGAAACACCATATATTTT

abundance: -
d_gene: -
j_gene: TRBJ2-1
v_gene: TRBV5-1
CDR3aa: CASSLRDSSPYNEQFF
CDR3nt: TGCGCCAGCAGCTTAAGGGACTCGAGTCCCTACAATGAGCAGTTCTTC

abundance: -
d_gene: -
j_gene: TRBJ1-5
v_gene: TRBV6-5
CDR3aa: CASNYGRGYSNQPQHF
CDR3nt: TGTGCCAGCAATTATGGACGCGGGTATAGCAATCAGCCCCAGCATTTT

abundance: -
d_gene: TRBD2
j_gene: TRBJ2-3
v_gene: TRBV6-1
CDR3aa: CASSRLAGGTDTQYF
CDR3nt: TGTGCCAGCAGCCGACTAGCGGGGGGCACAGATACGCAGTATTTT

abundance: few
d_gene: TRBD1
j_gene: TRBJ1-1
v_gene: TRBV11-1
CDR3aa: CASDSRTGITEAFF
CDR3nt: TGTGCCAGCGATTCCCGGACAGGGATCACTGAAGCTTTCTTT

abundance: -
d_gene: -
j_gene: TRBJ1-1
v_gene: TRBV29-1
CDR3aa: CSVSTTVMNTEAFF
CDR3nt: TGCAGCGTCTCCACTACAGTAATGAACACTGAAGCTTTCTTT

abundance: once
d_gene: -
j_gene: TRBJ1-3
v_gene: TRBV4-2
CDR3aa: CASTRDSGNTIYF
CDR3nt: TGTGCCAGCACCAGGGACTCTGGAAACACCATATATTTT

abundance: -
d_gene: -
j_gene: TRBJ2-3
v_gene: TRBV5-4
CDR3aa: CASSFGPGASTDTQYF
CDR3nt: TGTGCCAGCAGCTTCGGTCCGGGGGCCAGCACAGATACGCAGTATTTT

abundance: -
d_gene: TRBD1
j_gene: TRBJ2-1
v_gene: TRBV27
CDR3aa: CASRPYRGRLEQFF
CDR3nt: TGTGCCAGCAGACCTTACAGGGGGCGCCTTGAGCAGTTCTTC

abundance: -
d_gene: TRBD1
j_gene: TRBJ2-7
v_gene: TRBV2
CDR3aa: CASRTGGRYEQYF
CDR3nt: TGTGCCAGTAGGACAGGGGGCAGATACGAGCAGTACTTC

abundance: -
d_gene: TRBD1
j_gene: TRBJ2-7
v_gene: TRBV6-6
CDR3aa: CASSTGTEYTYEQYF
CDR3nt: TGTGCCAGCAGTACCGGGACAGAGTATACCTACGAGCAGTACTTC

abundance: -
d_gene: -
j_gene: TRBJ2-5
v_gene: TRBV19
CDR3aa: CASSIYPRGVQETQYF
CDR3nt: TGTGCCAGTAGTATCTATCCGAGGGGGGTACAAGAGACCCAGTACTTC

abundance: few
d_gene: -
j_gene: TRBJ1-3
v_gene: TRBV6-5
CDR3aa: CASRDEKGRNTIYF
CDR3nt: TGTGCCAGCAGGGACGAGAAGGGCCGGAACACCATATATTTT

abundance: -
d_gene: TRBD1
j_gene: TRBJ2-2
v_gene: TRBV27
CDR3aa: CASSLRAQGARNTGELFF
CDR3nt: TGTGCCAGCAGTTTACGGGCACAGGGGGCTCGGAACACCGGGGAGCTGTTTTTT

abundance: -
d_gene: -
j_gene: TRBJ1-5
v_gene: TRBV6-6
CDR3aa: CASSHPNQPQHF
CDR3nt: TGTGCCAGCAGCCACCCTAATCAGCCCCAGCATTTT

abundance: -
d_gene: -
j_gene: TRBJ2-7
v_gene: TRBV6-4
CDR3aa: CASSPSFGGEQYF
CDR3nt: TGTGCCAGCAGTCCCTCGTTCGGGGGCGAGCAGTACTTC

abundance: -
d_gene: -
j_gene: TRBJ2-7
v_gene: TRBV9
CDR3aa: CASSRGGHPYEQYF
CDR3nt: TGTGCCAGCAGCAGAGGGGGGCACCCCTACGAGCAGTACTTC

abundance: -
d_gene: TRBD1
j_gene: TRBJ1-2
v_gene: TRBV5-1
CDR3aa: CASSLGTGSYTF
CDR3nt: TGCGCCAGCAGCTTGGGGACAGGGAGCTACACCTTC

abundance: -
d_gene: TRBD2
j_gene: TRBJ2-4
v_gene: TRBV4-3
CDR3aa: CASSQSTAGERGAKNIQYF
CDR3nt: TGCGCCAGCAGCCAGTCGACCGCGGGAGAACGGGGAGCCAAAAACATTCAGTACTTC

abundance: -
d_gene: -
j_gene: TRBJ2-5
v_gene: TRBV5-6
CDR3aa: CASSFSLETQYF
CDR3nt: TGTGCCAGCAGCTTCTCTCTGGAGACCCAGTACTTC

abundance: -
d_gene: -
j_gene: TRBJ2-1
v_gene: TRBV7-3
CDR3aa: CASSFRGGRKFF
CDR3nt: TGTGCCAGCAGCTTCCGAGGGGGACGTAAGTTCTTC

abundance: few
d_gene: TRBD1
j_gene: TRBJ1-2
v_gene: TRBV18
CDR3aa: CASSAPGQGTNYGYTF
CDR3nt: TGTGCCAGCTCAGCGCCGGGACAGGGGACCAACTATGGCTACACCTTC

abundance: -
d_gene: TRBD2
j_gene: TRBJ2-5
v_gene: TRBV10-2
CDR3aa: CASSRGEEETQYF
CDR3nt: TGCGCCAGCTCGCGGGGGGAAGAAGAGACCCAGTACTTC

abundance: -
d_gene: -
j_gene: TRBJ1-2
v_gene: TRBV9
CDR3aa: CASPEEVQRAGAYGYTF
CDR3nt: TGTGCCAGCCCCGAAGAGGTTCAGCGCGCTGGGGCGTATGGCTACACCTTC

abundance: -
d_gene: TRBD2
j_gene: TRBJ2-7
v_gene: TRBV11-2
CDR3aa: CASSSIAGSYEQYF
CDR3nt: TGTGCCAGCAGCTCTATAGCGGGATCCTACGAGCAGTACTTC

abundance: -
d_gene: -
j_gene: TRBJ2-7
v_gene: TRBV30
CDR3aa: CAWGDRTLSYEQYF
CDR3nt: TGTGCCTGGGGAGACAGGACCCTCTCCTACGAGCAGTACTTC

abundance: -
d_gene: -
j_gene: TRBJ1-5
v_gene: TRBV7-2
CDR3aa: CASSLAHQSNQPQHF
CDR3nt: TGTGCCAGCAGCTTAGCACATCAGTCAAATCAGCCCCAGCATTTT